The 17 T cell receptor beta chains below were found in one sample sequenced in a study of blood T cell repertoires in COVID-19. The assay was immunoSEQ multiplex PCR, and TCRdb's table has in-frame clones only and misses some. The table shows some 120,000 clones, with 90% occurring only once. The sequenced material came from peripheral blood. These receptors were taken from a human donor with active COVID-19. The donor label of this sample is uncertain.

The genes are TRBV7-2 and TRBJ1-3; D not resolved. V was cut by 1 base and J by 1 base, with 8 bases left in between. The CDR3 contains 15 residues. Germline V gene sequence: CDR1 SGHTA, CDR2 FQGNSA. CDR3 in DNA: TGTGCCAGCAGCTTAGATTTCAGTTCTGGAAACACCATATATTTT. Encoded protein: CASSLDFSSGNTIYF. The full variable domain, its missing parts supplied by reference TRBV7-2 and TRBJ1-3, is GAGVSQSPSNKVTEKGKDVELRCDPISGHTALYWYRQSLGQGLEFLIYFQGNSAPDKSGLPSDRFSAERTGGSVSTLTIQRTQQEDSAVYLCASSLDFSSGNTIYFGEGSWLTVV.

The chain recombines TRBV4-3 with TRBJ1-4; D call uncertain. Germline V gives CDR1 LGHNA, CDR2 YSLEER. V lost 0 bases, J lost 9 bases, and 20 bases lay in between. The CDR3 has 17 residues. The CDR3 loop reads CASSQDGEHDAAKKLFF. In DNA, the CDR3 is TGCGCCAGCAGCCAAGATGGGGAGCATGACGCGGCCAAAAAACTGTTTTTT.

This chain joins TRBV10-3 and TRBJ1-1; D remains unclear. Germline V lookup: CDR1 ENHRY, CDR2 SYGVKD. The CDR3 is 14 amino acids. V was shortened by 10 bases and J by 3 bases, with 18 bases between the two germline ends. The CDR3 region is CATTLKQSHTEAFF. DNA for the CDR3: TGTGCCACGACACTCAAACAGTCTCACACTGAAGCTTTCTTT.

The chain carries TRBV5-1 and TRBJ2-2; TRBD2 matches 7 bases. Germline lookup yields CDR1 SGHRS and CDR2 YFSETQ. V trimming: 7 bases; J trimming: 0 bases; junction bases outside the gene matches: 6. The CDR3 loop spans 15 amino acids. CDR3 nucleotides: TGCGCCAGCGGTCCGGGACTAACGAACACCGGGGAGCTGTTTTTT. It specifies CASGPGLTNTGELFF.

This chain connects TRBV25-1 to TRBJ2-5; maybe TRBD1 (6 bases). CDR1 is MGHDK and CDR2 is SYGVNS in the germline V gene. Trimming shortened V by 4 bases and J by 4 bases, and 13 bases separated the two germline ends. The CDR3 has 14 residues. CDR3 sequence reads: CASSGGPSGETQYF. CDR3 coding DNA: TGTGCCAGCAGTGGGGGGCCCTCGGGAGAGACCCAGTACTTC.

The J gene is TRBJ2-1, the V gene TRBV4-1; TRBD1 matches at 7 bases. The length of the CDR3 is 17 residues. V dropped 4 bases and J dropped 4; count of bases not matched to a gene: 13. Germline CDR1 and CDR2: MGHRA and YSYEKL. The CDR3 DNA is TGCGCCAGCAGCCCCGCTCCCCCGGGACAGCGATACAATGAGCAGTTCTTC. The encoded protein is CASSPAPPGQRYNEQFF.

The V call is TRBV6-5, the J call TRBJ2-2; the match to TRBD2 covers 8 bases. The CDR3 spans 15 residues. From germline, CDR1 is MNHEY and CDR2 SVGAGI. After removal of 6 bases from V and 6 bases from J, the junction contained 9 bases not matched to a gene. The CDR3 region has the DNA TGTGCCAGCAGCCGGGGGGGCAGTCGAGCCGGGGAGCTGTTTTTT. Translated, it gives CASSRGGSRAGELFF.

The V and J genes are TRBV10-3 and TRBJ2-3; possible D gene TRBD1, 6 bases. The V end lost 6 bases, the J end lost 4 bases, and 11 bases lay between the germline ends. This CDR3 has 13 amino acids. Germline lookup yields CDR1 ENHRY and CDR2 SYGVKD. The CDR3 reads CAIREEGADTQYF. The DNA for the CDR3 is TGTGCCATCAGGGAAGAGGGGGCAGATACGCAGTATTTT.

J is TRBJ1-1 and V is TRBV9; 11 nucleotides align to TRBD1. This CDR3 has 14 amino acids. The germline V gene encodes CDR1 SGDLS and CDR2 YYNGEE. V trimming: 2 bases; J trimming: 5 bases; junction bases outside the gene matches: 2. The CDR3, as DNA: TGTGCCAGCAGCGTGGGACAGGGGGGGACTGAAGCTTTCTTT. Its translation is CASSVGQGGTEAFF.

The chain is built from TRBV3-1 (or the pseudogene TRBV3-2) and TRBJ2-5; 11 positions agree with TRBD2. From germline, CDR1 is LGHDT and CDR2 YNNKEL (reference sequence). The V segment lost 2 bases and the J segment 6 bases; nucleotides outside the gene matches: 11. This CDR3 region has 17 residues. The CDR3 spells CASSQPSSGGFKKTQYF. CDR3 coding DNA: TGTGCCAGCAGCCAACCCTCTAGCGGGGGGTTTAAAAAGACCCAGTACTTC.

As regards this clone: At one end the junction does not follow the germline gene, possibly because of a read error. The chain joins TRBV6-5 to TRBJ2-2, with 9 nucleotides matching TRBD1. Germline V lookup: CDR1 MNHEY, CDR2 SVGAGI. The CDR3 covers 15 residues. CDR3 residues: CASSHGQGNSGELFF. CDR3 sequence (DNA): TGTGCCAGCAGCCATGGACAGGGGAACTCCGGGGAGCTGTTTTTT.

This clone has only a few counts. The chain has TRBV7-9 and TRBJ1-1; 7 bases are a match to TRBD1. Trimming cost V 1 base and J 1 base; bases outside gene matches: 3. The CDR3 sequence is 15 residues long. Germline V gives CDR1 SEHNR, CDR2 FQNEAQ (reference sequence). The CDR3 coding sequence is TGTGCCAGCAGCTTAGTAGGGACAGCGAACACTGAAGCTTTCTTT. Translating it yields CASSLVGTANTEAFF. The full variable domain, with the rest looked up from reference TRBV7-9 and TRBJ1-1, is DTGVSQNPRHKITKRGQNVTFRCDPISEHNRLYWYRQTLGQGPEFLTYFQNEAQLEKSRLLSDRFSAERPKGSFSTLEIQRTEQGDSAMYLCASSLVGTANTEAFFGQGTRLTVV.

This clone is a singleton in its sample. The rearrangement uses TRBV5-4 and TRBJ2-7; 9 nucleotides agree with TRBD2. J was trimmed by 5 bases and V by 4 bases; bases with no gene match: 22. The CDR3 spans 19 residues. Germline CDR1 SGHNT, CDR2 YYREEE (reference sequence). CDR3 loop: CASSPPPGGGAKVGDEQYF. CDR3 coding DNA: TGTGCCAGCAGCCCGCCCCCGGGCGGGGGGGCCAAGGTCGGGGACGAGCAGTACTTC.

The J gene is TRBJ2-2, the V gene TRBV7-2, with 9 nucleotides matching TRBD1. The germline V gene has CDR1 SGHTA and CDR2 FQGNSA. The CDR3 covers 14 residues. The V and J ends lost 5 bases and 11 bases, in that order; junction bases with no gene match: 9. The CDR3 DNA follows: TGTGCCAGCAGCCAAGCAGGGACAGGGAGAGAGCTGTTTTTT. It codes for CASSQAGTGRELFF.

In this sample, this clone turned up once. The J gene is TRBJ2-5, the V gene TRBV11-1; D is perhaps TRBD1 (5 bases). The CDR3 is made up of 13 amino acids. Germline V gene sequence: CDR1 SGHAT, CDR2 FQDESV (reference sequence). Trimming removed 4 bases at V and 1 base at J, with 7 bases between. For the CDR3, the DNA is TGTGCCAGCAGCTCTAGGGGCCAAGAGACCCAGTACTTC. Its protein product is CASSSRGQETQYF.

This clone showed up just a few times. This chain uses TRBV7-2 with TRBJ2-7; 7 bases line up with TRBD1. The CDR3 contains 18 residues. V shed 4 bases and J 2 bases; nucleotides not matched to a gene: 17. CDR1 is SGHTA, CDR2 FQGNSA, per germline. For the CDR3, the DNA is TGTGCCAGCAGCTCTAGTTCCTCCTCATTCAGGGGGACCTACGAGCAGTACTTC. As protein: CASSSSSSSFRGTYEQYF. Combining the CDR3 with reference TRBV7-2 and TRBJ2-7 gives the whole variable domain GAGVSQSPSNKVTEKGKDVELRCDPISGHTALYWYRQSLGQGLEFLIYFQGNSAPDKSGLPSDRFSAERTGGSVSTLTIQRTQQEDSAVYLCASSSSSSSFRGTYEQYFGPGTRLTVT.

For the CDR3, the DNA is TGTGCCAGCAGCTTATCGGCACAGTTCAATCAGCCCCAGCATTTT. It encodes CASSLSAQFNQPQHF. This chain uses TRBV7-8 with TRBJ1-5; D unresolved. Germline V gene lookup returns CDR1 SGHVS and CDR2 FQNEAQ. The CDR3 sequence is 15 residues long. V lost 2 bases to trimming and J lost 3 bases, with 11 bases between them.